A single sample gave rise to the 21 T cell receptor beta chains below, sequenced in a study of T cells after yellow fever vaccination. MiXCR was run by TCRdb on the 5' RACE reads, yielding one entry per CDR3 protein. The sample carries 300,000 to 450,000 distinct CDR3 sequences, approximately 8% recorded once. The sample in question was PBMCs, obtained 45 days after the first yellow fever vaccination. The receptors shown here come from a man between 18 and 35 years old who received the YFV17D yellow fever vaccine.

The chain is built from TRBV5-4 and TRBJ2-5; 7 bases fit TRBD1. This CDR3 has 15 residues. Germline trimming cut 4 bases from V and 3 bases from J; bases unmatched to any gene: 9. Germline CDR1 and CDR2: SGHNT and YYREEE (reference sequence). The DNA of the CDR3 is TGTGCCAGCAGCCCACCCGGGACAGTCGAAGAGACCCAGTACTTC. Residues: CASSPPGTVEETQYF.

This sequence joins TRBV30 and TRBJ1-1; D is ambiguous. The CDR3 sequence is 11 residues long. Germline CDR1 and CDR2: GTSNPN and SVGIG (reference sequence). Trimming pared 7 bases from V and 1 base from J, leaving 7 bases between. The CDR3 sequence is CALQRNTEAFF. Here the CDR3 DNA reads TGTGCCTTACAGAGGAACACTGAAGCTTTCTTT.

This clonotype was seen more than once but under ten times. The rearrangement links TRBV4-1 to TRBJ2-2, with TRBD1 matching 7 bases. The CDR3 spans 16 residues. Germline CDR1 MGHRA, CDR2 YSYEKL. V was clipped by 1 base and J by 6 bases; unmatched bases: 8. CDR3 amino acids: CASSQGQGERAGELFF. DNA of the CDR3: TGCGCCAGCAGCCAAGGCCAGGGGGAAAGGGCCGGGGAGCTGTTTTTT.

The rearrangement links TRBV12-3 or TRBV12-4 to TRBJ2-3; D could derive from TRBD1 or TRBD2 (5 bases each). V gave up 6 bases and J gave up 8 bases, with 12 bases separating them. The CDR3 has 12 amino acids. CDR3: CASRGPRGTQYF. CDR3 sequence (DNA): TGTGCCAGCAGGGGACCGAGGGGTACGCAGTATTTT.

The CDR3 nucleotides read TGCGCCCGGTCTTCCGCCTACGAGCAGTACGTC. It yields the protein CARSSAYEQYV. The chain combines TRBV23-1 with TRBJ2-7, with D unclear. TRBV23-1 is sorted into the ORF group, with uncertain function. Trimming pared 11 bases from V and 2 bases from J, leaving 10 bases between. CDR3 length: 11 amino acids.

This clonotype has just a few counts. The gene calls are TRBV28 and TRBJ2-3, with D possibly being TRBD1 (6 bases). The V end lost 4 bases, the J end lost 6 bases, and 14 bases lay between the germline ends. The length of the CDR3 is 14 residues. Per the germline V gene, CDR1 is MDHEN and CDR2 is SYDVKM. The CDR3 spells CASSSPGTQDTQYF. CDR3 bases: TGTGCCAGCAGTTCCCCCGGGACACAGGATACGCAGTATTTT.

This clonotype appeared a few times. V gene TRBV5-1 combines with J gene TRBJ2-1; D not certain. The germline V gene has CDR1 SGHRS and CDR2 YFSETQ. V was cut by 4 bases and J by 4 bases, with 9 bases left in between. CDR3 length: 13 amino acids. CDR3 loop: CASSLDQYNEQFF. In DNA, the CDR3 is TGCGCCAGCAGCCTTGACCAATACAATGAGCAGTTCTTC.

This clonotype was seen ten or more times. V gene TRBV27 combines with J gene TRBJ2-5, with no clear D. The CDR3 covers 13 residues. The V and J ends lost 2 bases and 1 base respectively, with 5 bases between them. Germline lookup yields CDR1 MNHEY and CDR2 SMNVEV (reference sequence). CDR3 sequence reads: CASSLRVQETQYF. The CDR3 DNA sequence: TGTGCCAGCAGTTTAAGGGTCCAAGAGACCCAGTACTTC.

The J gene is TRBJ2-1, the V gene TRBV5-4; 9 bases map to TRBD2. Germline V CDR1 and CDR2: SGHNT, YYREEE (reference sequence). The CDR3 has 15 amino acids. The V segment lost 2 bases and the J segment 5 bases; nucleotides outside the gene matches: 5. CDR3 residues: CASSFPGLADNEQFF. CDR3 coding DNA: TGTGCCAGCAGCTTTCCGGGACTAGCCGACAATGAGCAGTTCTTC.

J is TRBJ2-1 and V is TRBV28, with 12 bases aligning to TRBD2. Losses at the gene ends were 6 bases for V and 8 bases for J; bases not matched to a gene: 11. CDR1 and CDR2 (germline): MDHEN, SYDVKM. The CDR3 length is 16 residues. CDR3 residues: CASSPSPSGGAHEQFF. CDR3 in DNA: TGTGCCAGCAGCCCATCCCCTAGCGGGGGGGCCCATGAGCAGTTCTTC.

V and J are TRBV4-3 and TRBJ1-4, with 10 nucleotides matching TRBD1. With 4 bases clipped from V and 0 bases from J, the junction kept 8 bases outside the gene matches. CDR1 is LGHNA, CDR2 YSLEER, per germline. The CDR3 length is 18 residues. In DNA form, the CDR3 reads TGCGCCAGCAGCCCCCGGGACAGGGGAGATTCAACTAATGAAAAACTGTTTTTT. Translation: CASSPRDRGDSTNEKLFF.

This rearrangement joins TRBV29-1 to TRBJ2-2; the D is unclear. This CDR3 has 13 amino acids. Per germline, CDR1 SQVTM and CDR2 ANQGSEA. The V gene lost 2 bases and the J gene lost 0 bases, with 4 bases spanning the gap. CDR3 loop: CSVEIANTGELFF. The CDR3 DNA follows: TGCAGCGTTGAAATCGCGAACACCGGGGAGCTGTTTTTT.

This clonotype was seen a handful of times. The chain employs TRBV7-2 and TRBJ2-5; D is unclear. CDR3 length: 13 residues. Looked up from germline, CDR1 is SGHTA and CDR2 is FQGNSA. The V gene lost 1 base and the J gene lost 5 bases, with 8 bases spanning the gap. CDR3: CASSLEVMETQYF. CDR3 DNA: TGTGCCAGCAGCTTAGAGGTTATGGAGACCCAGTACTTC.

The rearrangement uses TRBV4-1 and TRBJ1-1; TRBD1 aligns across 7 bases. Germline V gene data show CDR1 as MGHRA and CDR2 as YSYEKL. Germline trimming cut 2 bases from V and 11 bases from J; bases unmatched to any gene: 11. The length of the CDR3 is 14 residues. In nucleotides, the CDR3 is TGCGCCAGCAGCCAACCACAGGGGAACGGGTGGGCTTTCTTT. Its translation: CASSQPQGNGWAFF.

The chain links TRBV5-1 to TRBJ1-2; D possibly corresponds to TRBD1 (5 bases). CDR1 is SGHRS and CDR2 is YFSETQ in the germline V gene. The CDR3 sequence is 13 residues long. Trimming cost V 4 bases and J 7 bases, with 14 bases left between them. The CDR3 nucleotides read TGCGCCAGCAGCGATCAGGGAGGGGTTGGCTACACCTTC. This codes for CASSDQGGVGYTF.

In its sample, this clonotype was seen a few times. The J gene is TRBJ1-1, the V gene TRBV7-9; D remains unclear. The CDR3 runs 11 residues. V lost 9 bases to trimming and J lost 4 bases, with 9 bases between them. Germline V lookup: CDR1 SEHNR, CDR2 FQNEAQ (reference sequence). The CDR3 DNA sequence: TGTGCCAGAAAAGGTGTCACTGAAGCTTTCTTT. Protein: CARKGVTEAFF. The whole variable domain, remainder taken from reference TRBV7-9 and TRBJ1-1, is DTGVSQNPRHKITKRGQNVTFRCDPISEHNRLYWYRQTLGQGPEFLTYFQNEAQLEKSRLLSDRFSAERPKGSFSTLEIQRTEQGDSAMYLCARKGVTEAFFGQGTRLTVV.

V usage is TRBV12-5 and J usage is TRBJ2-7; D perhaps matches TRBD1 (6 bases). Between the trimmed V and J ends, which lost 8 bases and 0 bases, there was a span of 14 bases. Germline CDR1 LGHNT, CDR2 FRNRAP. The CDR3 runs to 14 residues. Here the CDR3 reads CASLKQGSSYEQYF. The CDR3 coding sequence is TGTGCTAGTTTGAAGCAGGGGAGCTCCTACGAGCAGTACTTC.

This clonotype was seen a few times. V is TRBV5-6 and J is TRBJ1-3; D unresolved. The V and J ends lost 4 bases and 0 bases respectively, with 11 bases between them. Germline values: CDR1 SGHDT, CDR2 YYEEEE. The CDR3 contains 15 residues. CDR3 bases: TGTGCCAGCAGCGCGCGACTGAGCTCTGGAAACACCATATATTTT. Translation: CASSARLSSGNTIYF.

This sequence joins TRBV7-2 and TRBJ2-3; 8 nucleotides line up with TRBD1. The V gene's germline CDR1 is SGHTA and CDR2 FQGNSA. CDR3 length: 15 residues. J gave up 0 bases and V 6 bases, and 5 bases lay outside the gene matches. The CDR3 sequence: CASRERTGSTDTQYF. CDR3 coding DNA: TGTGCCAGCAGGGAAAGGACAGGGAGCACAGATACGCAGTATTTT. The complete variable domain, with remaining parts taken from reference TRBV7-2 and TRBJ2-3, reads GAGVSQSPSNKVTEKGKDVELRCDPISGHTALYWYRQSLGQGLEFLIYFQGNSAPDKSGLPSDRFSAERTGGSVSTLTIQRTQQEDSAVYLCASRERTGSTDTQYFGPGTRLTVL.

This sequence joins TRBV27 and TRBJ2-4; 7 nucleotides line up with TRBD1. The germline V gene encodes CDR1 MNHEY and CDR2 SMNVEV (reference sequence). J lost 7 bases, V lost 0 bases, and 3 bases had no gene match. The CDR3 extends over 14 amino acids. Written as DNA, the CDR3 is TGTGCCAGCAGTTTATCCCCACAGGGGAACATTCAGTACTTC. This codes for CASSLSPQGNIQYF.

This clonotype was seen at least ten times. The chain employs TRBV11-2 and TRBJ2-4; 10 bases match TRBD2. The CDR3 is 15 amino acids. With V trimmed by 7 bases and J by 4 bases, 7 bases remained unmatched. Per the germline V gene, CDR1 is SGHAT and CDR2 is FQNNGV. The CDR3 spells CASNRWTSGKNIQYF. CDR3 in DNA: TGTGCCAGCAACAGGTGGACTAGCGGAAAAAACATTCAGTACTTC.